This TCR beta chain was identified during a study of T cells in Graves' hyperthyroidism and ophthalmopathy. RNA transcripts provided the source from which TCR beta CDR3 regions were amplified. A set of HTBI primers served as the primers for a first-round RT-PCR of the TCR CDR3. TCRdb re-called the multiplex PCR reads through MiXCR, storing one row per CDR3 protein. Of hundreds of thousands of distinct CDR3 sequences in the sample, around 15% are singletons; the top ten hold roughly an eighth. Study-wide points: Within blood appeared most thyroid clonotypes that had expanded above 0.001.

The sample holds many counts of this clonotype. What it recognizes is unknown. Patients were excluded for uncontrolled infection, other autoimmune disease, pregnancy or lactation. Diagnoses used clinical symptoms, serum thyroxine and TRAb, thyroid ultrasound and orbital computed tomography. This sequence originates from a woman aged 45-65 years with Graves' ophthalmopathy. Sequencing was done on a sample of blood.

CDR3 in DNA: TGTGCCAGCAGTTACACGGACGGACCCTACGAGCAGTACTTC. Protein product: CASSYTDGPYEQYF. The rearrangement joins TRBV6-2 or TRBV6-3 to TRBJ2-7; D is unclear. Germline values: CDR1 MNHEY, CDR2 SVGEGT. This CDR3 is 14 amino acids long. Trimming cost V 2 bases and J 2 bases, with 10 bases left between them.